There are a few counts of the clone carrying this T cell receptor (beta chain). The data originate from a study of identical twins. One entry per CDR3 protein, called by TCRdb with MiXCR from the 5' RACE reads. The table records around 690,000 distinct CDR3 sequences, approximately 21% of them present only once. The same sample was also used in a study of T cells expressing NK-cell markers.

The specimen sequenced was PBMCs. The source of this sequence is a woman younger than 30 in good health.

CDR3: CASSQVGQGERYEQYF. As DNA, the CDR3 is TGTGCCAGCAGCCAGGTGGGACAGGGGGAAAGATACGAGCAGTACTTC. The rearrangement uses TRBV4-2 and TRBJ2-7; the match to TRBD1 covers 11 bases. Per the germline V gene, CDR1 is LGHNA and CDR2 is YNFKEQ. This CDR3 has 16 residues. V was pared by 3 bases and J by 4 bases, with 8 bases of the junction left unmatched.